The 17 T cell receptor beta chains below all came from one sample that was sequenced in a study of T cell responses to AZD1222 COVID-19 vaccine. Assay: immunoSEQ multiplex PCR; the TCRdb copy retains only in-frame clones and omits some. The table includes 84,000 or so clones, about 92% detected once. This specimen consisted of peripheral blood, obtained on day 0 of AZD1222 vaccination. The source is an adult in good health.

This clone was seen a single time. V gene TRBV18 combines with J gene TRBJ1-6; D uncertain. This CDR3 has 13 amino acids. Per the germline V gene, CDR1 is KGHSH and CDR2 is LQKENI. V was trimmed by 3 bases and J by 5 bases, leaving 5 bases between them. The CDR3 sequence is CASSPGDNSPLHF. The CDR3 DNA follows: TGTGCCAGCTCACCGGGAGATAATTCACCCCTCCACTTT.

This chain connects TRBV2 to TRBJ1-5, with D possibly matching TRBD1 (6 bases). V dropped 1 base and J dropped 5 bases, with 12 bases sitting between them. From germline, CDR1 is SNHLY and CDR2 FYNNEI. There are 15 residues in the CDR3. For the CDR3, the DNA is TGTGCCAGCAGTGAAGGACAGGCTGAACATCAGCCCCAGCATTTT. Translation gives CASSEGQAEHQPQHF.

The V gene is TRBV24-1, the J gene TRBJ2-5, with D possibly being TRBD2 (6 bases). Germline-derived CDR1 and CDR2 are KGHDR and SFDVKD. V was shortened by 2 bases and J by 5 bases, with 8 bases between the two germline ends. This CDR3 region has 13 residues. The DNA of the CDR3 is TGTGCCACCAGTGATTGGGGGGAGGAGACCCAGTACTTC. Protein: CATSDWGEETQYF.

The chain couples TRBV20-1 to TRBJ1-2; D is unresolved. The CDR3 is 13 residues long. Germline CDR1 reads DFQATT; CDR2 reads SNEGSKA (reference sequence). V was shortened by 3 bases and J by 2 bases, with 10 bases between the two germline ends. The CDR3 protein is CSASLGSNYGYTF. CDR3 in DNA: TGCAGTGCTAGTCTGGGGTCAAACTATGGCTACACCTTC.

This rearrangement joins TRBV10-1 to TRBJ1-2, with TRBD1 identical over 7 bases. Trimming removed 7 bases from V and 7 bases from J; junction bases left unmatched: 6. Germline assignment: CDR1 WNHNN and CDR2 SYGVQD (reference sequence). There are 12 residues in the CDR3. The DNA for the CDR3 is TGCGCCAGCAATACAGGGGTTAGTGGCTACACCTTC. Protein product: CASNTGVSGYTF.

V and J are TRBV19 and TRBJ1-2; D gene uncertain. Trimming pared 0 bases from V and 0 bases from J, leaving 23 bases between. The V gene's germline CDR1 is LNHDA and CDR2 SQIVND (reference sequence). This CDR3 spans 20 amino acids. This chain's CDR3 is CASSIDIRGGRGRTNYGYTF. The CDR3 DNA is TGTGCCAGTAGTATAGATATTAGAGGAGGGCGAGGCCGAACTAACTATGGCTACACCTTC.

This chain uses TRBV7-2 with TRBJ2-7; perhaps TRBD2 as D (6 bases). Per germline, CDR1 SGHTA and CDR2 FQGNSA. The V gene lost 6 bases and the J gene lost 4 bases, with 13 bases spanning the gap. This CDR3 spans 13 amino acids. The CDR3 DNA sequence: TGTGCCAGCAGTTCTCAGGGAGGATACGAGCAGTACTTC. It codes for CASSSQGGYEQYF.

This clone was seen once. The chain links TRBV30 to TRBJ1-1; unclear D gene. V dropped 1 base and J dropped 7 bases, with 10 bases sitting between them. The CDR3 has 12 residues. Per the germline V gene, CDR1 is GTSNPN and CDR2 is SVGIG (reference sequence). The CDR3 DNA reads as TGTGCCTGGAGTGGGGCGGCGGGTGAAGCTTTCTTT. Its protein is CAWSGAAGEAFF.

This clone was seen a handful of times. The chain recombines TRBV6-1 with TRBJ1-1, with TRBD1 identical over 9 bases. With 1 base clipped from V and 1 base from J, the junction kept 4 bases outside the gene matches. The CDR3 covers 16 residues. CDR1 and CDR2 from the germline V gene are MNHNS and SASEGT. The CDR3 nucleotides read TGTGCCAGCAGTGAAGGGGACAGGGTAAGGAACACTGAAGCTTTCTTT. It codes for CASSEGDRVRNTEAFF.

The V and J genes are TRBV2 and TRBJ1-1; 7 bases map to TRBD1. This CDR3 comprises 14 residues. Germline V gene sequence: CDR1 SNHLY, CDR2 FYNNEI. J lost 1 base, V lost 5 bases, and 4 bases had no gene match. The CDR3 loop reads CASSLQGGNTEAFF. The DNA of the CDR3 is TGTGCCAGCAGTCTTCAGGGGGGGAACACTGAAGCTTTCTTT.

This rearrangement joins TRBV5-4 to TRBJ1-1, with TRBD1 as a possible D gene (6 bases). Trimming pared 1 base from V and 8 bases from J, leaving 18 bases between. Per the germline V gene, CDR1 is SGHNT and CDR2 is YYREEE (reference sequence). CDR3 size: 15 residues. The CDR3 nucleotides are TGTGCCAGCAGCTTGCCCGGGACACGGACTCAAGAAGCTTTCTTT. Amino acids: CASSLPGTRTQEAFF.

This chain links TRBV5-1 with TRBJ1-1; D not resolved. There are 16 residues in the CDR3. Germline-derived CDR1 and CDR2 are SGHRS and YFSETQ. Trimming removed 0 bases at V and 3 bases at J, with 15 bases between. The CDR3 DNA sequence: TGCGCCAGCAGCTTGGCGTCGGGGTCAGGACACACTGAAGCTTTCTTT. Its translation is CASSLASGSGHTEAFF.

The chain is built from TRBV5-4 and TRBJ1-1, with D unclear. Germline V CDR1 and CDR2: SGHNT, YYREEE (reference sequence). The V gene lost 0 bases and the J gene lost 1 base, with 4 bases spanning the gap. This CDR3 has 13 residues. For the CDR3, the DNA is TGTGCCAGCAGCTTGGCTGGGAACACTGAAGCTTTCTTT. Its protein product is CASSLAGNTEAFF.

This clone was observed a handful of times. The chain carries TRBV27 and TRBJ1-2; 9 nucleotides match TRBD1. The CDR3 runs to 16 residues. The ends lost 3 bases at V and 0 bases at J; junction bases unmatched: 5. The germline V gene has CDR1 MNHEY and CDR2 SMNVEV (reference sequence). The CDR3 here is CASSFKGQGANYGYTF. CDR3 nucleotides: TGTGCCAGCAGTTTTAAGGGACAGGGTGCTAACTATGGCTACACCTTC.

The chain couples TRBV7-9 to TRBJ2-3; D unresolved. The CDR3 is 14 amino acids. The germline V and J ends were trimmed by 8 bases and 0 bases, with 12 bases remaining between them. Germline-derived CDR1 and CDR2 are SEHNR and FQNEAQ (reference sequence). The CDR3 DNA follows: TGTGCCAGCTTCTTATCCGGGAGCACAGATACGCAGTATTTT. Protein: CASFLSGSTDTQYF.

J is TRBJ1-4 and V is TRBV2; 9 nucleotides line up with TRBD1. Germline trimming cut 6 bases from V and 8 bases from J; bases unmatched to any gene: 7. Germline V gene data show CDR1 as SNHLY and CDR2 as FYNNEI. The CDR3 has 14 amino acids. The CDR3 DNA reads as TGTGCCAGCAGCCAGACAGGGGGAGACGAAAAACTGTTTTTT. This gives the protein CASSQTGGDEKLFF.

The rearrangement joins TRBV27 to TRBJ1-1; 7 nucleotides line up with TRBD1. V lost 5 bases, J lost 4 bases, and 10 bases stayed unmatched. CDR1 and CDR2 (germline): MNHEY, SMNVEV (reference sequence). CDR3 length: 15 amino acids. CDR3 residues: CASSALAAGGTEAFF. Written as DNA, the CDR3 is TGTGCCAGCAGTGCCCTTGCGGCAGGGGGCACTGAAGCTTTCTTT.